Following are 20 T cell receptor beta chains from one sample sequenced in a study of CD8 T cells in ankylosing spondylitis. The study, taken as a whole, reports: One TCR beta motif, made up of eight highly homologous variants, appeared characteristic of ankylosing spondylitis blood.

TCRdb independently ran MiXCR on the 5' RACE reads; one entry per CDR3 protein. The profile shows roughly 220,000 distinct CDR3 sequences, approximately 16% of them singletons. The antigens for these receptors are not known. The sequenced material came from blood, either unsorted or a sorted T cell fraction (not recorded which). The source of these receptors is a male donor with ankylosing spondylitis.

As concerns this clonotype: A read error may account for a junction end that differs from germline. The chain couples TRBV20-1 to TRBJ2-1; TRBD2 agrees at 8 bases. Germline lookup yields CDR1 DFQATT and CDR2 SNEGSKA (reference sequence). This CDR3 is built from 14 residues. The CDR3 protein is CSVRTGGPGNEQFF. The CDR3 bases are TGCAGTGTTAGAACGGGAGGGCCGGGGAATGAGCAGTTCTTC.

On this clonotype: One end of the junction does not line up with germline, which may come from a read error. The chain links TRBV29-1 to TRBJ2-2; the D gene is possibly TRBD2 (5 bases). CDR3 length: 12 residues. Germline V gene lookup returns CDR1 SQVTM and CDR2 ANQGSEA. CDR3 nucleotides: TGCAGCGTTTATATAGTCGACGGGGTGCTGTTTTTT. Its translation: CSVYIVDGVLFF.

The chain employs TRBV4-2 and TRBJ2-7, with TRBD2 matching over 11 bases. The ends lost 2 bases at V and 5 bases at J; junction bases unmatched: 11. Germline loops: CDR1 LGHNA, CDR2 YNFKEQ. CDR3 length: 17 residues. As DNA, the CDR3 is TGTGCCAGCAGCCAACTTAGCGGGGGGGCCTTCGGTAACGAGCAGTACTTC. It codes for CASSQLSGGAFGNEQYF.

This sequence joins TRBV4-1 and TRBJ2-5, with TRBD2 matching over 8 bases. The germline V gene has CDR1 MGHRA and CDR2 YSYEKL. The CDR3 runs 17 residues. The trim removed 2 bases at V and 1 base at J, leaving 9 bases unmatched. The CDR3 bases are TGCGCCAGCAGCCAACTGGCAGCGGGGGAGCTCCAAGAGACCCAGTACTTC. It translates to CASSQLAAGELQETQYF.

This clonotype was recorded at least ten times. The chain carries TRBV10-3 and TRBJ2-7; D is unclear. With 6 bases removed from V and 1 base from J, the gap between germline ends came to 10 bases. The CDR3 totals 13 residues. Germline V gives CDR1 ENHRY, CDR2 SYGVKD. This CDR3 is CAISADGSYEQYF. CDR3 bases: TGTGCCATCAGCGCGGACGGATCCTACGAGCAGTACTTC.

The chain carries TRBV19 and TRBJ1-2; D is ambiguous. Germline V gene data show CDR1 as LNHDA and CDR2 as SQIVND (reference sequence). This CDR3 is built from 13 residues. Trimming removed 6 bases from V and 7 bases from J, with 15 bases in between. CDR3 sequence reads: CASSPMSWSGYTF. CDR3 sequence (DNA): TGTGCCAGTAGCCCCATGTCGTGGTCTGGCTACACCTTC.

A few counts support this clonotype. The chain combines TRBV4-3 with TRBJ2-1, with unresolved D. Germline loops: CDR1 LGHNA, CDR2 YSLEER. V was cut by 0 bases and J by 4 bases, with 10 bases left in between. The CDR3 totals 15 residues. DNA of the CDR3: TGCGCCAGCAGCCAAGACGCCGACCGATACAATGAGCAGTTCTTC. It is translated as CASSQDADRYNEQFF.

CDR3 nucleotides: TGTGCCAGCAGTTTGTTCCCGAGTCAGGACGAGCAGTACTTC. Its protein is CASSLFPSQDEQYF. The gene calls are TRBV27 and TRBJ2-7; unclear D gene. V lost 3 bases and J lost 5, with 14 bases in between. The CDR3 extends over 14 amino acids. Germline V CDR1 and CDR2: MNHEY, SMNVEV (reference sequence).

The table lists this clonotype with a few counts. This chain joins TRBV6-2 or TRBV6-3 and TRBJ2-7, with D possibly being TRBD1 or TRBD2 (5 bases each). Looked up from germline, CDR1 is MNHEY and CDR2 is SVGEGT. The ends were cut back, 2 bases at V and 2 bases at J, with 13 bases in the middle. This CDR3 contains 15 residues. The CDR3 nucleotides are TGTGCCAGCAGTTACCAGGAGGACAACCCCTACGAGCAGTACTTC. Translating it yields CASSYQEDNPYEQYF.

The V gene is TRBV5-1, the J gene TRBJ2-3; 8 nucleotides align to TRBD2. The CDR3 extends over 14 amino acids. Germline values: CDR1 SGHRS, CDR2 YFSETQ. The trim removed 1 base at V and 6 bases at J, leaving 4 bases unmatched. The CDR3 protein is CASSLRGGIDTQYF. Written as DNA, the CDR3 is TGCGCCAGCAGCTTGCGGGGGGGCATTGATACGCAGTATTTT.

J is TRBJ1-5 and V is TRBV12-3 or TRBV12-4; D unresolved. The CDR3 sequence is 14 residues long. V lost 7 bases and J 2 bases, leaving 12 bases between the germline ends. The CDR3 reads CASIDGVGNQPQHF. The CDR3 nucleotides are TGTGCCAGCATCGATGGGGTAGGCAATCAGCCCCAGCATTTT.

The V and J genes are TRBV5-1 and TRBJ2-3; 12 positions match TRBD2. Germline CDR1 is SGHRS and CDR2 is YFSETQ. This CDR3 has 17 residues. Germline trimming cut 4 bases from V and 5 bases from J; bases unmatched to any gene: 11. The DNA of the CDR3 is TGCGCCAGCAGCCCACACCCTACTAGCGGGGGGAAAGATACGCAGTATTTT. Protein product: CASSPHPTSGGKDTQYF. Using reference TRBV5-1 and TRBJ2-3 for the parts outside the CDR3, the full variable domain is KAGVTQTPRYLIKTRGQQVTLSCSPISGHRSVSWYQQTPGQGLQFLFEYFSETQRNKGNFPGRFSGRQFSNSRSEMNVSTLELGDSALYLCASSPHPTSGGKDTQYFGPGTRLTVL.

This chain links TRBV7-9 with TRBJ2-5; D is possibly TRBD2 (5 bases). The CDR3 sequence is 16 residues long. V lost 5 bases to trimming and J lost 0 bases, with 16 bases between them. Germline CDR1 and CDR2: SEHNR and FQNEAQ (reference sequence). CDR3 residues: CASSPTVPGNQETQYF. CDR3 DNA sequence: TGTGCCAGCAGCCCCACGGTCCCGGGAAACCAAGAGACCCAGTACTTC.

This clonotype appeared a few times. This chain connects TRBV19 to TRBJ2-7, with 10 bases identical to TRBD1. V lost 5 bases and J lost 3; bases outside the gene matches: 4. The CDR3 totals 14 residues. Per the germline V gene, CDR1 is LNHDA and CDR2 is SQIVND (reference sequence). The CDR3, as DNA: TGTGCCAGTAGTGCCCGGGACAGGGGCTACGAGCAGTACTTC. Its translation: CASSARDRGYEQYF.

This clonotype was recorded a few times. The chain has TRBV6-1 and TRBJ1-3; possibly TRBD1 for D (5 bases). Germline V gene sequence: CDR1 MNHNS, CDR2 SASEGT. The V end was cut by 4 bases, the J end by 4 bases, with 14 bases between. The CDR3 sequence is 15 residues long. The CDR3 loop reads CASSGRDPTGNTIYF. The CDR3 DNA is TGTGCCAGCAGTGGCAGGGATCCAACCGGAAACACCATATATTTT.

The CDR3 coding sequence is TGCGCCAGCAGCCCCGGGACAGGGGGTCCCACTGAAGCTTTCTTT. Protein sequence: CASSPGTGGPTEAFF. The genes are TRBV4-1 and TRBJ1-1; 11 positions match TRBD1. From germline, CDR1 is MGHRA and CDR2 YSYEKL. This CDR3 spans 15 amino acids. Trimming took 4 bases from V and 4 from J; bases not matched to a gene: 5.

This clonotype was seen a few times. V is TRBV6-1 and J is TRBJ1-1; D uncertain. The CDR3 is 13 residues long. Germline assignment: CDR1 MNHNS and CDR2 SASEGT. Trimming pared 10 bases from V and 6 bases from J, leaving 18 bases between. The CDR3 region has the DNA TGTGCCACCAACTTTTTAGAGACCGCTGAAGCTTTCTTT. It specifies CATNFLETAEAFF.

The chain has TRBV28 and TRBJ2-7, with 11 bases fitting TRBD2. The CDR3 loop spans 18 amino acids. With V trimmed by 5 bases and J by 1 base, 13 bases remained unmatched. CDR1 is MDHEN and CDR2 is SYDVKM in the germline V gene. The CDR3 sequence is CASSPLAGGPMPSYEQYF. DNA of the CDR3: TGTGCCAGCAGTCCTTTAGCGGGAGGGCCGATGCCGTCCTACGAGCAGTACTTC.

A remark on this clonotype: A much larger clone is a single base away; this may be a read error. The rearrangement uses TRBV20-1 and TRBJ1-2; 7 positions match TRBD1. V lost 0 bases, J lost 8 bases, and 6 bases stayed unmatched. Germline V gene lookup returns CDR1 DFQATT and CDR2 SNEGSKA (reference sequence). This CDR3 has 13 amino acids. CDR3 sequence: CSARDQTGKGYTF. The CDR3 DNA follows: TGCAGTGCTAGAGACCAGACAGGGAAGGGCTACACCTTC.

This clonotype was seen repeatedly, ten times or more. The chain uses TRBV12-3 or TRBV12-4 and TRBJ2-1, with TRBD2 matching over 7 bases. V was pared by 2 bases and J by 10 bases, with 2 bases of the junction left unmatched. This CDR3 has 12 amino acids. In DNA form, the CDR3 reads TGTGCCAGCAGTTTAATAGCGGGCGAGCAGTTCTTC. This translates into CASSLIAGEQFF.